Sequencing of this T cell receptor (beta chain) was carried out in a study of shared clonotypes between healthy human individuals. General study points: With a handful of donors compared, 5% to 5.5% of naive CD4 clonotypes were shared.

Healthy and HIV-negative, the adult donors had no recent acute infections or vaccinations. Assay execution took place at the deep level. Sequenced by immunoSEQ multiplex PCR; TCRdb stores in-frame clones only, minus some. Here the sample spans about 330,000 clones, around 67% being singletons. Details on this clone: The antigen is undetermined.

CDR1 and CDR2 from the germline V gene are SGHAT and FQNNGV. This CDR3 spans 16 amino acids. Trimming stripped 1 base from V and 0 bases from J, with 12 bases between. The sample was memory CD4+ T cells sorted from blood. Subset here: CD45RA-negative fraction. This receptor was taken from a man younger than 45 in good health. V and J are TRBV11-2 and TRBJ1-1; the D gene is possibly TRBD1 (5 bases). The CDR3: CASSLVWGKVNTEAFF. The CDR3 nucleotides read TGTGCCAGCAGCTTAGTATGGGGGAAAGTGAACACTGAAGCTTTCTTT.